A single sample gave rise to the 26 T cell receptor beta chains below, sequenced in a study of human T cells and chemical hapten exposure. Documented time point: pre-sensitization, week 0. Treatment indicated: therapeutic diphenylcyclopropenone sensitization with weekly scalp DPC. MiXCR, run by TCRdb on the RACE reads, gives a single entry per CDR3 protein. The sample contains about 80,000 distinct CDR3 sequences, around 13% of which appear only once. The source material was whole blood, sampled in connection with sensitization to the hapten diphenylcyclopropenone (DPC). These receptors came from a woman aged 45-65 years with alopecia areata. Some clones in this sample may be carry-over from other donors' samples.

Only a few counts were recorded for this clonotype. The CDR3 nucleotides read TGTGCCAGCAGTTTCCTGAGGAGCTCTGGGGCCAACGTCCTGACTTTC. Translation: CASSFLRSSGANVLTF. The chain is built from TRBV28 and TRBJ2-6; no reliable D call. CDR3 size: 16 residues. Trimming stripped 3 bases from V and 0 bases from J, with 9 bases between. The germline CDR1 and CDR2 sequences are MDHEN and SYDVKM.

The genes are TRBV6-5 and TRBJ2-2, with D hard to call. Trimming stripped 2 bases from V and 7 bases from J, with 17 bases between. Germline values: CDR1 MNHEY, CDR2 SVGAGI. This CDR3 is built from 16 residues. The chain's CDR3 is CASSYRPGPRSGELFF. CDR3 DNA sequence: TGTGCCAGCAGTTACCGCCCCGGGCCACGGAGCGGGGAGCTGTTTTTT.

This clonotype occurred a few times. The rearrangement uses TRBV9 and TRBJ2-1; TRBD2 agrees at 15 bases. Germline loops: CDR1 SGDLS, CDR2 YYNGEE. V was pared by 2 bases and J by 5 bases, with 2 bases of the junction left unmatched. CDR3 length equals 16 residues. CDR3 protein: CASSVGLAGGDNEQFF. The CDR3 nucleotides read TGTGCCAGCAGCGTCGGACTAGCGGGAGGGGACAATGAGCAGTTCTTC. The variable domain in full, completed from reference TRBV9 and TRBJ2-1, reads DSGVTQTPKHLITATGQRVTLRCSPRSGDLSVYWYQQSLDQGLQFLIQYYNGEERAKGNILERFSAQQFPDLHSELNLSSLELGDSALYFCASSVGLAGGDNEQFFGPGTRLTVL.

The sample holds a few counts of this clonotype. CDR3 amino acids: CASSLTGQPYNEQFF. The CDR3 DNA is TGTGCCAGCAGCTTAACGGGACAACCCTACAATGAGCAGTTCTTC. The chain has TRBV7-9 and TRBJ2-1, with D possibly being TRBD1 (6 bases). CDR3 length: 15 amino acids. With 2 bases removed from V and 2 bases from J, the gap between germline ends came to 10 bases. Germline CDR1 SEHNR, CDR2 FQNEAQ (reference sequence).

In this sample, this clonotype turned up a few times. This rearrangement joins TRBV5-6 to TRBJ1-5; D not resolved. V was pared by 2 bases and J by 1 base, with 4 bases between. The CDR3 contains 13 residues. In germline, CDR1 is SGHDT, CDR2 YYEEEE. The CDR3 here is CASSLWSNQPQHF. The DNA for the CDR3 is TGTGCCAGCAGCTTATGGAGCAATCAGCCCCAGCATTTT.

This clonotype occurred a few times. The V call is TRBV28, the J call TRBJ2-7; 12 nucleotides agree with TRBD2. The CDR3 is 15 amino acids. V lost 5 bases and J lost 4; bases outside the gene matches: 6. The V gene's germline CDR1 is MDHEN and CDR2 SYDVKM. CDR3 sequence: CASSPGLAGPYEQYF. The CDR3 DNA sequence: TGTGCCAGCAGTCCCGGACTAGCGGGACCATACGAGCAGTACTTC.

The chain has TRBV7-7 and TRBJ2-5, with D possibly called TRBD1 or TRBD2 (6 bases each). The germline V gene has CDR1 SSHAT and CDR2 FNYEAQ (reference sequence). The CDR3 contains 15 residues. Trimming pared 1 base from V and 3 bases from J, leaving 12 bases between. CDR3 protein: CASSLGHREEETQYF. For the CDR3, the DNA is TGTGCCAGCAGCTTAGGGCACAGGGAGGAAGAGACCCAGTACTTC.

The V and J genes are TRBV11-2 and TRBJ2-7, with D possibly matching TRBD2 (5 bases). Germline V gene sequence: CDR1 SGHAT, CDR2 FQNNGV. Between the trimmed V and J ends, which lost 3 bases and 3 bases, there was a span of 9 bases. CDR3 length: 13 residues. CDR3 sequence: CASSFDYRYEQYF. Here the CDR3 DNA reads TGTGCCAGCAGCTTTGACTACCGCTACGAGCAGTACTTC.

This clonotype was seen only once. The rearrangement links TRBV29-1 to TRBJ1-1, with no clear D. The CDR3 has 13 amino acids. CDR1 is SQVTM, CDR2 ANQGSEA, per germline. V shed 5 bases and J shed 1 base, with 11 bases lying between them. The CDR3 DNA sequence: TGCAGCGTTCGTGGCCGAACGAACACTGAAGCTTTCTTT. Its translation is CSVRGRTNTEAFF.

The chain carries TRBV12-3 or TRBV12-4 and TRBJ2-5, with 10 bases lining up with TRBD1. CDR3 length: 17 residues. V lost 5 bases and J lost 4; bases outside the gene matches: 13. This CDR3 is CASSTSRGQGFLETQYF. The DNA of the CDR3 is TGTGCCAGCAGTACCTCCCGGGGACAGGGGTTTTTAGAGACCCAGTACTTC.

The rearrangement joins TRBV12-3 or TRBV12-4 to TRBJ1-2, with unresolved D. Trimming shortened V by 4 bases and J by 5 bases, and 11 bases separated the two germline ends. The CDR3 has 13 residues. This CDR3 reads CASSSEGGYGYTF. CDR3 nucleotides: TGTGCCAGCAGTTCAGAGGGCGGGTATGGCTACACCTTC.

This chain joins TRBV12-3 or TRBV12-4 and TRBJ2-1, with D unresolved. The CDR3 is made up of 16 amino acids. Trimming removed 4 bases at V and 3 bases at J, with 16 bases between. CDR3 residues: CASSYGWSIGYNEQFF. The CDR3 DNA follows: TGTGCCAGCAGTTACGGGTGGAGTATTGGCTACAATGAGCAGTTCTTC.

The J gene is TRBJ1-1, the V gene TRBV9; D gene unclear. Trimming shortened V by 0 bases and J by 4 bases, and 10 bases separated the two germline ends. From germline, CDR1 is SGDLS and CDR2 YYNGEE. This CDR3 region has 14 residues. The CDR3 DNA sequence: TGTGCCAGCAGCGTAGAAGTAGGTGGCACTGAAGCTTTCTTT. Translation gives CASSVEVGGTEAFF.

This clonotype was observed a handful of times. The V call is TRBV9, the J call TRBJ2-5, with D tentatively TRBD1 or TRBD2 (5 bases each). The CDR3 consists of 15 residues. Germline CDR1 is SGDLS and CDR2 is YYNGEE. V lost 3 bases, J lost 5 bases, and 17 bases lay in between. The CDR3 is CASSDIGTLRETQYF. CDR3 coding DNA: TGTGCCAGCAGCGATATCGGGACGCTTAGGGAGACCCAGTACTTC.

This chain connects TRBV30 to TRBJ1-5; no definite D call. Trimming pared 1 base from V and 0 bases from J, leaving 10 bases between. Germline V CDR1 and CDR2: GTSNPN, SVGIG (reference sequence). This CDR3 region has 15 residues. CDR3 loop: CAWSAVYDSNQPQHF. CDR3 DNA: TGTGCCTGGAGTGCGGTGTACGATAGCAATCAGCCCCAGCATTTT.

This chain connects TRBV5-1 to TRBJ2-6, with D perhaps matching TRBD2 (6 bases). Trimming left V 0 bases short and J 0 bases short, with 10 bases between. Germline lookup yields CDR1 SGHRS and CDR2 YFSETQ. There are 17 residues in the CDR3. CDR3 residues: CASSLAGTFSGANVLTF. The DNA for the CDR3 is TGCGCCAGCAGCTTGGCCGGGACTTTCTCTGGGGCCAACGTCCTGACTTTC.

This chain joins TRBV20-1 and TRBJ2-7; 11 positions match TRBD1. Germline CDR1 reads DFQATT; CDR2 reads SNEGSKA (reference sequence). The CDR3 covers 14 residues. Trimming at V came to 5 bases and at J to 1 base, leaving 4 bases not matched to a gene. The DNA for the CDR3 is TGCAGTGCTCTTGGACAGGGGGCATCCTACGAGCAGTACTTC. Its protein product is CSALGQGASYEQYF.

This clonotype has a handful of counts. J is TRBJ1-2 and V is TRBV27, with unresolved D. The germline gives CDR1 MNHEY, CDR2 SMNVEV (reference sequence). This CDR3 comprises 14 residues. V was trimmed by 6 bases and J by 3 bases, leaving 14 bases between them. The CDR3 is CASRAGPVYYGYTF. CDR3 bases: TGTGCCAGCAGGGCAGGACCGGTTTACTATGGCTACACCTTC.

This clonotype was observed a handful of times. J is TRBJ2-1 and V is TRBV25-1; D uncertain. In germline, CDR1 is MGHDK, CDR2 SYGVNS. Trimming cost V 4 bases and J 9 bases, with 7 bases left between them. This CDR3 contains 11 residues. The CDR3 reads CASSALGEQFF. CDR3 nucleotide sequence: TGTGCCAGCAGTGCTTTGGGTGAGCAGTTCTTC.

This clonotype was found many times. This chain links TRBV11-2 with TRBJ1-5; 10 bases are a match to TRBD1. This CDR3 has 14 residues. Germline lookup yields CDR1 SGHAT and CDR2 FQNNGV. Trimming at V came to 4 bases and at J to 11 bases, leaving 8 bases not matched to a gene. The CDR3 spells CASSSGTGDGAQHF. DNA for the CDR3: TGTGCCAGCAGCTCAGGGACAGGGGACGGGGCCCAGCATTTT.

This clonotype was seen more than once but under ten times. This chain joins TRBV11-2 and TRBJ2-7, with TRBD2 matching over 8 bases. CDR3 length: 17 residues. V shed 2 bases, J shed 10 bases, and the junction held 19 bases outside the gene matches. From germline, CDR1 is SGHAT and CDR2 FQNNGV. The CDR3 bases are TGTGCCAGCAGCTTACACCCCCCGGGACTAGACGTGGTCGAACAGTACTTC. Translated, it gives CASSLHPPGLDVVEQYF.

This clonotype was counted between two and nine times. The V gene is TRBV6-5, the J gene TRBJ1-6; a possible D gene is TRBD1 (6 bases). The CDR3 covers 13 residues. V lost 7 bases and J 9 bases, leaving 13 bases between the germline ends. Per germline, CDR1 MNHEY and CDR2 SVGAGI. CDR3 loop: CASNAQGASPLHF. The CDR3 nucleotides are TGTGCCAGCAACGCACAGGGAGCTTCACCCCTCCACTTT.

V is TRBV5-1 and J is TRBJ2-2, with 7 bases identical to TRBD2. CDR1 and CDR2 from the germline V gene are SGHRS and YFSETQ. The trim removed 2 bases at V and 7 bases at J, leaving 14 bases unmatched. The CDR3 runs 17 residues. In DNA, the CDR3 is TGCGCCAGCAGCTTAGAGTATCCCGGCGGGAGCATCGGGGAGCTGTTTTTT. Its protein is CASSLEYPGGSIGELFF.

The chain has TRBV9 and TRBJ1-6; 7 nucleotides align to TRBD1. V lost 0 bases to trimming and J lost 7 bases; unmatched junction nucleotides: 10. CDR1 and CDR2 (germline): SGDLS, YYNGEE. The CDR3 covers 17 residues. The CDR3 region has the DNA TGTGCCAGCAGCGTAGCTACCGGGACAGTACCGAATTCACCCCTCCACTTT. This sequence encodes CASSVATGTVPNSPLHF.

The V gene is TRBV7-9, the J gene TRBJ1-2, with D uncertain. Trimming took 5 bases from V and 6 from J, leaving 19 bases between them. Germline V gives CDR1 SEHNR, CDR2 FQNEAQ (reference sequence). This CDR3 has 15 residues. The CDR3 protein is CASSPAGLMVNGYTF. As DNA, the CDR3 is TGTGCCAGCAGCCCCGCCGGGCTAATGGTTAATGGCTACACCTTC.

The chain employs TRBV30 and TRBJ1-2; possible D gene TRBD1, 5 bases. The CDR3 runs to 13 residues. Trimming cost V 4 bases and J 4 bases, with 13 bases left between them. CDR1 is GTSNPN and CDR2 is SVGIG in the germline V gene (reference sequence). CDR3 in amino acids: CAWTRGFTYGYTF. The CDR3 DNA reads TGTGCCTGGACGCGGGGGTTTACCTATGGCTACACCTTC.